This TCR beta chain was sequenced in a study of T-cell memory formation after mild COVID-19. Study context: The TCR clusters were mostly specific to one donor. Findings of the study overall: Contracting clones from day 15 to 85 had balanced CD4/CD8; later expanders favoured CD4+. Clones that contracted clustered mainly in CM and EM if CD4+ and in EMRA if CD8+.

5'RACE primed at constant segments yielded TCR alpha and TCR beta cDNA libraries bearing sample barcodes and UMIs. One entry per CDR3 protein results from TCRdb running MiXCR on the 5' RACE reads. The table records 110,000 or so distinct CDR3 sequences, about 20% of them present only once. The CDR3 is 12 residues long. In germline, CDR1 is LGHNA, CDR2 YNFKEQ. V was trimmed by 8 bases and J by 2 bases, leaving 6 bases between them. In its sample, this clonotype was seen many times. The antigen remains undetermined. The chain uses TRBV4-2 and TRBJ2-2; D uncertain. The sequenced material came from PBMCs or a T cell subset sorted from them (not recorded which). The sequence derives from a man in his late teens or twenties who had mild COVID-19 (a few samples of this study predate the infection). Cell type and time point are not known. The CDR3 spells CASGDNTGELFF. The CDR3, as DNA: TGTGCCAGCGGAGACAACACCGGGGAGCTGTTTTTT.